This TCR beta chain was identified in a study of regulatory T cells in long-lasting Graves disease. As for time point: newly diagnosed GD, antithyroid drugs for less than 3 months. TCR sequences were obtained from RNA taken from PBMCs. Patients hailed from an endocrinology department in Xi'an, China. The TCR beta library used iRepertoire HTBI primers with Arm-PCR amplification of CDR3. TCRdb recomputed calls from the multiplex PCR reads with MiXCR, one row per CDR3 protein. The data show about 540,000 distinct CDR3 sequences, approximately 13% seen once. Germline lookup yields CDR1 MNHNS and CDR2 SASEGT. The CDR3 runs to 16 residues. Losses at the gene ends were 6 bases for V and 5 bases for J; bases not matched to a gene: 9. In addition, the sample was reused for a study of T cells in Graves' hyperthyroidism and ophthalmopathy. That source adds: A lack of ophthalmopathy progression within 18 months defined stable Graves' hyperthyroidism. Exclusion criteria comprised uncontrolled infection, other autoimmune disease, pregnancy or lactation. Ophthalmopathy, as predicted by the model, came a median roughly 6.5 months after the prediction.

The rearrangement links TRBV6-1 to TRBJ2-1; 11 nucleotides match TRBD2. Sequences were derived from peripheral blood mononuclear cells (PBMCs), sampled at new diagnosis, from a patient treated with antithyroid drugs. This clonotype was obtained from a young man with Graves disease. The CDR3 region is CASRLPGTSGHNEQFF. DNA of the CDR3: TGTGCCAGCAGGTTACCCGGGACTAGCGGACACAATGAGCAGTTCTTC.